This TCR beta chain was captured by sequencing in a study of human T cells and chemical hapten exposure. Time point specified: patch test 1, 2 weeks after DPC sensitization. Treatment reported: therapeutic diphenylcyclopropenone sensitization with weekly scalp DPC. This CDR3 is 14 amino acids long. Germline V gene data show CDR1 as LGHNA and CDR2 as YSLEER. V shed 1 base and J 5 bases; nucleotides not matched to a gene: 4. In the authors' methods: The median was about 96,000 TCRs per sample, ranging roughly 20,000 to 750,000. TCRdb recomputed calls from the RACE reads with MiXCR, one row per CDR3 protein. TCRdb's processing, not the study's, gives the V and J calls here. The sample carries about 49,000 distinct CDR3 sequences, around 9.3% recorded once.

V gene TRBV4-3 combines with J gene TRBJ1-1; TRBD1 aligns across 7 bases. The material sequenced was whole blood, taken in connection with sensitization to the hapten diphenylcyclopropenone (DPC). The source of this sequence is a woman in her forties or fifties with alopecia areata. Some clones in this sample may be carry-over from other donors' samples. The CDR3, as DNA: TGCGCCAGCAGCCAAGTTTCAGGGGGTACTGAAGCTTTCTTT. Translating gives CASSQVSGGTEAFF.